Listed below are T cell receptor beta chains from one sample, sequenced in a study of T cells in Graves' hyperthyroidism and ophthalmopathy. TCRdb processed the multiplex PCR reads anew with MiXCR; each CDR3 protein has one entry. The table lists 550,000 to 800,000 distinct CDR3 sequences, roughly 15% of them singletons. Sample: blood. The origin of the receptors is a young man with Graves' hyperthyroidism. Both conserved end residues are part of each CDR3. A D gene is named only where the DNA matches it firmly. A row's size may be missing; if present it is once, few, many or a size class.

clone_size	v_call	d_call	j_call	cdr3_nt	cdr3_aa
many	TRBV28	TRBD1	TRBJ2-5	TGTGCCAGCAGCCCAGGGGGCCGGGAGACCCAGTACTTC	CASSPGGRETQYF
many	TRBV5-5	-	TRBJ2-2	TGTGCCAGCCGCCATTACCCGAACACCGGGGAGCTGTTTTTT	CASRHYPNTGELFF
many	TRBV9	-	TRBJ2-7	TGTGCCAGCAGTGGGACGAGCGCCTACGAGCAGTACTTC	CASSGTSAYEQYF
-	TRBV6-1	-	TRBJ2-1	TGTGCCAGCAGCTTTTACGGGTATCCTTCAAACAATGAGCAGTTCTTC	CASSFYGYPSNNEQFF
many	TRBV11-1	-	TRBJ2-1	TGTGCCAGCAGCTTCTCCGAAGGGGTCCACAATGAGCAGTTCTTC	CASSFSEGVHNEQFF
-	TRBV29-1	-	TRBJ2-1	TGCAGCGTTGAAGTGTGGTCAGGGGATGAGCAGTTCTTC	CSVEVWSGDEQFF
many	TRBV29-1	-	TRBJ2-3	TGCAGCGTTGGACCATCCCAACGAGATACGCAGTATTTT	CSVGPSQRDTQYF
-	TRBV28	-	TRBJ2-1	TGTGCCAGCAGTTTAAGGCAGGGTGAGCAGTTCTTC	CASSLRQGEQFF
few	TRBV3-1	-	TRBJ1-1	TGTGCCAGCAGCCAAGCAATGCTGGGGGCTGAAGCTTTCTTT	CASSQAMLGAEAFF
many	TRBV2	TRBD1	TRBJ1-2	TGTGCCACCACCGCGGGACAGGGCTATGGCTACACCTTC	CATTAGQGYGYTF
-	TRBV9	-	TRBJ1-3	TGTGCCAGCAGCCCGAGACCAGGACTCTCTGGAAACACCATATATTTT	CASSPRPGLSGNTIYF
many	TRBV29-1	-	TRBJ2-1	TGCAGCGTTGAAGATTTGATAGCGGCCTCCTACAATGAGCAGTTCTTC	CSVEDLIAASYNEQFF
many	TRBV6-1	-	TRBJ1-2	TGTGCCAGCAGTTCCCTCTCGGGCTACACCTTC	CASSSLSGYTF
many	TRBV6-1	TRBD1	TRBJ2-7	TGTGCCAGCAGTTATAGGACAGGGCTAAACTACGAGCAGTACTTC	CASSYRTGLNYEQYF
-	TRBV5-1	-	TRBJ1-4	TGCGCCAGCACTCTGGGGCCCAGAGGGGGTGAAAAACTGTTTTTT	CASTLGPRGGEKLFF
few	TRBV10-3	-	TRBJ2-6	TGTGCCATCAACGATGGACCGACCTCTGGGGCCAACGTCCTGACTTTC	CAINDGPTSGANVLTF
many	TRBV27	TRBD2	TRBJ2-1	TGTGCCAGCAGTTGGACTAGCGGGAGGGCCGAAGTTATCGATGAGCAGTTCTTC	CASSWTSGRAEVIDEQFF
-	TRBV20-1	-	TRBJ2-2	TGCAGTGCTAGCGGGGGGAACACCGGGGAGCTGTTTTTT	CSASGGNTGELFF
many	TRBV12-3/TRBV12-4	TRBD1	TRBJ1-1	TGTGCCAGCAGTTGGGACAGCCTTTTGGGGGCTGAAGCTTTCTTT	CASSWDSLLGAEAFF
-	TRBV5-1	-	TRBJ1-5	TGCGCCAGCAGCCACCTCGGACAGCGAGCAGATCAGCCCCAGCATTTT	CASSHLGQRADQPQHF
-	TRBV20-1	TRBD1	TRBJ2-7	TGCAGTGCTAGAGCCCTCCCCGGACAGGGGAGGATAAGGTCCTACGAGCAGTACTTC	CSARALPGQGRIRSYEQYF
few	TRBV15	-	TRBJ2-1	TGTGCCACCAGTTGGACCGGGACTCCCGGGGGCAATGAGCAGTTCTTC	CATSWTGTPGGNEQFF
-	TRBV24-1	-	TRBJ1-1	TGTGCCACCACCCTTCGACCTGAAGCTTTCTTT	CATTLRPEAFF
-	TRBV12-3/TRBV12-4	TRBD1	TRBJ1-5	TGTGCCAGCAGTTACTCCTGGACAGGATTCGACTATAGCAATCAGCCCCAGCATTTT	CASSYSWTGFDYSNQPQHF
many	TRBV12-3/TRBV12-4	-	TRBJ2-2	TGTGCCAGCAGTCCACACGTCCAGGGGCCCGGGGAGCTGTTTTTT	CASSPHVQGPGELFF
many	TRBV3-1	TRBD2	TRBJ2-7	TGTGCCAGCAGCCAAGTGGGGACTAGCGGGAGTTACGAGCAGTACTTC	CASSQVGTSGSYEQYF
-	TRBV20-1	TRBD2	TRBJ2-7	TGCAGTGCTAATGCGGGAGTAGGGTATGAGCAGTACTTC	CSANAGVGYEQYF
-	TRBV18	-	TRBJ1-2	TGTGCCAGCTCACCATCCGGGACAAACAGGGCTAACTATGGCTACACCTTC	CASSPSGTNRANYGYTF
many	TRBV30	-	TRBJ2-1	TGTGCCTGGAGTAGAGGATACAATGAGCAGTTCTTC	CAWSRGYNEQFF
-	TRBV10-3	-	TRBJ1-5	TGTGCCATCAGCTCGGGTGGACAGAATCAGCCCCAGCATTTT	CAISSGGQNQPQHF
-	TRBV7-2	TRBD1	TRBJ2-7	TGTGCCAGCAGCTTAGGACGCAGGGGGCAACGGGAGCAGTACTTC	CASSLGRRGQREQYF
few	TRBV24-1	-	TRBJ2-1	TGTGCCACCAGTGACCCCTACTCAGGGGGGGATAAGAATGAGCAGTTCTTC	CATSDPYSGGDKNEQFF
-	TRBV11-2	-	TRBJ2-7	TGTGCCAGCAGCCTTAGAGGGTTCTCCTACGAGCAGTACTTC	CASSLRGFSYEQYF
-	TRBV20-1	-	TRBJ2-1	TGCAGTGCTAGCGGAGGGGCGGGAAGCTCCTACAATGAGCAGTTCTTC	CSASGGAGSSYNEQFF
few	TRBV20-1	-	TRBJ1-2	TGCAGTGCTTTACCGAGGAACTATGGCTACACCTTC	CSALPRNYGYTF
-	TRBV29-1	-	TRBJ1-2	TGCAGCGTCACGGATCCCGGGCCCTTGGAGCATGGCTACACCTTC	CSVTDPGPLEHGYTF
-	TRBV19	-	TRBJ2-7	TGTGCCAGTAGTATTGTCGCAGCACGCGAGCAGTACTTC	CASSIVAAREQYF
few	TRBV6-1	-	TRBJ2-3	TGTGCCAGCCGAGCGGGTCTTAGCACAGATACGCAGTATTTT	CASRAGLSTDTQYF
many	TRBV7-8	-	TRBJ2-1	TGTGCCAGCAGCTTAGTCCGTGTCTCCTACAATGAGCAGTTCTTC	CASSLVRVSYNEQFF
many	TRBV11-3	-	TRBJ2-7	TGTGCCAGCAGCTTAGTCGGGCTAGGTGGCTACGAGCAGTACTTC	CASSLVGLGGYEQYF
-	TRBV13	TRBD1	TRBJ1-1	TGTGCCAGCAGCCCCCGACAGGGGCAAAACACTGAAGCTTTCTTT	CASSPRQGQNTEAFF
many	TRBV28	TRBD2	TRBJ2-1	TGTGCCAGCAGTTTACAAGGTCGACTAGCGGGAGGTCGAAACTACAATGAGCAGTTCTTC	CASSLQGRLAGGRNYNEQFF
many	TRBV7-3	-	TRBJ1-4	TGTGCCAGCTCCTACAGGGATGCGGGTGAAAAACTGTTTTTT	CASSYRDAGEKLFF
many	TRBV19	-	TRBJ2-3	TGTGCCAGTAGTATAGGCCCCCGGAGTTGGGTCGCAGATACGCAGTATTTT	CASSIGPRSWVADTQYF
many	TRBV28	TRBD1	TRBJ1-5	TGTGCCAGCAAGCTACAGGGGACAAGGCAGCCCCAGCATTTT	CASKLQGTRQPQHF
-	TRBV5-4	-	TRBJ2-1	TGTGCCAGCAGCTTTGGACCCGTAAGGGGGAGGGCCGGTGAGCAGTTCTTC	CASSFGPVRGRAGEQFF
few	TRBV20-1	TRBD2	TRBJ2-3	TGCAGTGCCCGGACTAGCGACACAGATACGCAGTATTTT	CSARTSDTDTQYF
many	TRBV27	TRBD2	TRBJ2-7	TGTGCCAGCAGTTTTCGGGGGGGCTCCTACGAGCAGTACTTC	CASSFRGGSYEQYF